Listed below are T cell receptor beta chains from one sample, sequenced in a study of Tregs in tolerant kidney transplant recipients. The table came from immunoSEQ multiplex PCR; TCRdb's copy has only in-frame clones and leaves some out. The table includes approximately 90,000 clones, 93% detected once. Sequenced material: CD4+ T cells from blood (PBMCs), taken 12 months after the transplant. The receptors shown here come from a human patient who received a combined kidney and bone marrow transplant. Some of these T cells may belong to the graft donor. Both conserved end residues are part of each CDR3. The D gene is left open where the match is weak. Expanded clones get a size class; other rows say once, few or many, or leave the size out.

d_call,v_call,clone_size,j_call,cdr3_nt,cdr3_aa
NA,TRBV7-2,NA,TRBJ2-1,TGTGCCAGCAGCTCCAGACTAGTCCCGTTCTTC,CASSSRLVPFF
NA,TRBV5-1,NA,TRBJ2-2,TGCGCCAGCAGCTTTGTGCAGGCGAACACCGGGGAGCTGTTTTTT,CASSFVQANTGELFF
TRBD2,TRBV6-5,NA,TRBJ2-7,TGTGCCAGCAGTCAAAGACTAGCGGGAGTCTACGAGCAGTACTTC,CASSQRLAGVYEQYF
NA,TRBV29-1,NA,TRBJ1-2,TGCAGCGTTGAGGTACTGACTAACTATGGCTACACCTTC,CSVEVLTNYGYTF
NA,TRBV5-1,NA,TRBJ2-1,TGCGCCAGCAGCTTGAGTGGGAGCCACAATGAGCAGTTCTTC,CASSLSGSHNEQFF
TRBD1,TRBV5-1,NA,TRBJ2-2,TGCGCCAGCAGCCTCTGGGACAGGGAATTGGCCGGGGAGCTGTTTTTT,CASSLWDRELAGELFF
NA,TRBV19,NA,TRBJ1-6,TGTGCCAGTAGAAAACAACAGGGTTACGATAATTCACCCCTCCACTTT,CASRKQQGYDNSPLHF
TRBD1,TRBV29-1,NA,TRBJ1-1,TGCAGCGTTGAGAGGACAGGATGGGAGGCTTTCTTT,CSVERTGWEAFF
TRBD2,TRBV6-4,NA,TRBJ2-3,TGTGCCAGGGAACTAGCGGGCTTGGAAGATACGCAGTATTTT,CARELAGLEDTQYF
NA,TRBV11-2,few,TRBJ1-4,TGTGCCAGCAGCTTGCAGTTGAATGAAAAACTGTTTTTT,CASSLQLNEKLFF
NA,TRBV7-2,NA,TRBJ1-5,TGTGCCAGCAGCTACTTCGGTCAAGGCAATCAGCCCCAGCATTTT,CASSYFGQGNQPQHF
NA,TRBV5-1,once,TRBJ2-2,TGCGCCAGCAGACGGGAACCGAACACCGGGGAGCTGTTTTTT,CASRREPNTGELFF
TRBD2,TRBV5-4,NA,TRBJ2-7,TGTGCCAGCAGCACGGGAGGGCGCTCCTACGAGCAGTACTTC,CASSTGGRSYEQYF
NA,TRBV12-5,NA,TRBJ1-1,TGTGCTAGTGGCTGGGGGGGTTACACTGAAGCTTTCTTT,CASGWGGYTEAFF